These 3 T cell receptor beta chains originate from one sample sequenced in a study of blood T cells in healthy people across ages. It was with a sample-barcoded 5' primer and a J-beta primer mix that a second PCR of roughly 7 to 12 cycles was run. One entry per CDR3 protein results from TCRdb running MiXCR on the 5' RACE reads. The sample holds roughly 1,800,000 distinct CDR3 sequences; approximately 50% are singletons and the top ten take less than 2.5%. Sequenced sample: blood. The receptors come from a woman in her 40s in good health.

This chain joins TRBV4-1 and TRBJ2-5, with D possibly TRBD1 on 6 matching bases. Germline V gives CDR1 MGHRA, CDR2 YSYEKL. The CDR3 is 15 amino acids. The V gene lost 0 bases and the J gene lost 5 bases, with 13 bases spanning the gap. The DNA for the CDR3 is TGCGCCAGCAGCCAAGAACCGGCAGGGGTTGAGACCCAGTACTTC. Its protein is CASSQEPAGVETQYF.

The chain uses TRBV25-1 and TRBJ2-3; 7 nucleotides agree with TRBD1. The CDR3 extends over 17 amino acids. Germline-derived CDR1 and CDR2 are MGHDK and SYGVNS. With 7 bases clipped from V and 1 base from J, the junction kept 14 bases outside the gene matches. The CDR3 DNA follows: TGTGCCAGCACCCTGGAGAACAGGGGAAGGGGCACAGATACGCAGTATTTT. It is translated as CASTLENRGRGTDTQYF.

The rearrangement joins TRBV6-2 or TRBV6-3 to TRBJ2-3; D not certain. Germline V gene lookup returns CDR1 MNHEY and CDR2 SVGEGT. The CDR3 consists of 13 residues. V was trimmed by 7 bases and J by 6 bases, leaving 14 bases between them. CDR3 amino acids: CASIGQPLDTQYF. CDR3 bases: TGTGCCAGCATTGGGCAGCCTTTGGATACGCAGTATTTT.